This T cell receptor beta chain was sequenced for a study of post-analysis software for immune sequencing data. At the level of the study: There were relapsing-remitting, secondary progressive and progressive-relapsing multiple sclerosis among the disease courses included.

Regarding this clonotype: What it binds is unknown.

cDNA libraries of TCR beta carried unique molecular identifiers. Researchers reported 400,000 to 550,000 cDNA molecules coming from around 1 to 9.1 million T cells. TCRdb passed the PCR reads through MiXCR, listing each CDR3 protein once. This table holds about 540,000 distinct CDR3 sequences, about a third found once. Study findings and constraints: In multiple sclerosis, normalized Chao1 diversity was significantly below that of controls. Same-batch samples co-clustered strongly by F measure.

Sequencing was performed on blood. The receptor comes from a girl aged 2 to 17 with multiple sclerosis.

CDR3 DNA: TGTGCCAGCAGTCCTTGGGACGTACTAGGGGGTGAAGCTTTCTTT. This codes for CASSPWDVLGGEAFF. The chain joins TRBV27 to TRBJ1-1; a weak D match, TRBD1 (6 bases). Trimming stripped 5 bases from V and 7 bases from J, with 20 bases between. Germline loops: CDR1 MNHEY, CDR2 SMNVEV (reference sequence). The CDR3 totals 15 residues.